This T cell receptor beta chain was captured by sequencing in a study of regulatory T cells in long-lasting Graves disease. Described time point: newly diagnosed GD, antithyroid drugs for less than 3 months. PBMCs provided the RNA from which the TCR library was made. Approximately 8.6-milliliter peripheral blood samples went into EDTA tubes. This clonotype was seen ten or more times. The antigen remains unidentified. Sequencing libraries for TCR beta were prepared with iRepertoire HTBI primers and Arm-PCR of CDR3 regions. Per the original data handling: Throughout the samples, researchers identified fewer than 80 TRBV and 14 TRBJ segments. MiXCR, run by TCRdb on the multiplex PCR reads, gives a single entry per CDR3 protein. V and J calls and clone size were set by TCRdb, not the authors. The sample yields some 400,000 distinct CDR3 sequences, 15% seen once. The CDR3 has 14 amino acids. The V end was cut by 10 bases, the J end by 4 bases, with 17 bases between. The V gene's germline CDR1 is MNHEY and CDR2 SMNVEV (reference sequence).

Overall study results and limits: Patients with persistent Graves' had lower TCR diversity than newly diagnosed patients.

The same sample was also studied in work on T cells in Graves' hyperthyroidism and ophthalmopathy. That paper notes: Primed by the HTBI set, a first-round RT-PCR was run on the TCR CDR3.

Sequences were derived from peripheral blood mononuclear cells (PBMCs), sampled at new diagnosis, from a patient treated with antithyroid drugs. The V call is TRBV27, the J call TRBJ2-1, with D perhaps matching TRBD2 (6 bases). This TCR derives from a woman aged 25 to 45 with Graves disease. Here the CDR3 DNA reads TGTGCCACTAACCGGGGTAGCGGTTACAATGAGCAGTTCTTC. This sequence encodes CATNRGSGYNEQFF.